Listed below are T cell receptor beta chains from one sample, sequenced in a study of T cells in narcolepsy. Clones were read by immunoSEQ multiplex PCR, and TCRdb kept only the in-frame ones, dropping some. Here the sample spans about 25,000 clones, approximately 85% being singletons. Input material: CD45RA- memory CD4+ T cells from PBMCs. These receptors all stem from a human donor with narcolepsy. CDR3s leave out the opening cysteine and the closing phenylalanine or tryptophan. The size entry is marked missing in some rows and otherwise reads once, few, many or a size class.

clone_size v_call cdr3_aa
- TRBV9 ASSAGQGIYEQY
- TRBV7-2 ASSLAALQPQH
few TRBV19 ASTPLTGGNTGELF
- TRBV2 ASNGGRSTGELF
- TRBV4-2 ASSQGQQGEAF
- TRBV2 ASSEQKLF
- TRBV7-2 ASSYGGLADNEQF
- TRBV19 ASGVGSPSYEQY
- TRBV5-6 ASSLSGSGSSYNEQF
- TRBV9 ASSAPGHTEAF
- TRBV15 ATSRVMVSSYEQY
- TRBV5-1 ASSWEGIEQF
- TRBV27 ASSLDPVPLAKNIQY
- TRBV4-3 ASSQDRTAGGQY
- TRBV19 ASSVQNEAF
- TRBV6-1 ASSAGTNRGLTYEQY
- TRBV6-5 ASSFAASSGNTIY
- TRBV20-1 SARSDYEQY
- TRBV6-5 ASGEETQY
- TRBV7-6 ASSPGFFEQY
- TRBV7-9 ASSLGSAGIQY
- TRBV28 ASSLTGRVNTEAF
- TRBV5-1 ASSLATGVAGNTIY
- TRBV19 ASSIQTGRGDQPQH
- TRBV19 ASRYSDSPLYEQY
- TRBV28 ASKGNYYEQY
few TRBV11-2 ASSLDGTGTEQY
- TRBV19 ASLQSGQGTQPQH
- TRBV28 ASSLSTPEAF
few TRBV19 ASSIGGAIQETQY
- TRBV28 ASSSPRQTAF
- TRBV19 ASSVGRAELSYEQY
- TRBV27 AAGRRDYGYT
- TRBV29-1 SANRASEAF
- TRBV11-2 ASSLVTGRDYEQY
- TRBV18 ASSLAGASYEQY
- TRBV28 ASSSPADYEQY